Listed below are T cell receptor beta chains from one sample, sequenced in a study of immune evolution from preneoplasia to lung adenocarcinoma. Generated by immunoSEQ multiplex PCR, the TCRdb table keeps only in-frame clones and is missing some. The repertoire holds more than 8,000 clones, with about three quarters as singletons. The material sequenced was FFPE minimally invasive lung adenocarcinoma tissue. These receptors were taken from a person aged 70 to 79 with lung adenocarcinoma. Some clones in this sample may be carry-over from other donors' samples. Both conserved end residues are part of each CDR3. Fields, in order: clone size, D gene, V gene, J gene, CDR3 protein, CDR3 DNA. A D gene is named only where the DNA matches it firmly. Expanded clones get a size class; other rows say once, few or many, or leave the size out.

size: NA
D: NA
V: TRBV19
J: TRBJ2-1
CDR3: CASSIVDGYNEQFF
DNA: TGTGCCAGTAGTATAGTAGACGGCTACAATGAGCAGTTCTTC

size: NA
D: TRBD1
V: TRBV28
J: TRBJ2-7
CDR3: CASRLQTGGYEQYF
DNA: TGTGCCAGCAGACTCCAGACAGGGGGCTACGAGCAGTACTTC

size: few
D: NA
V: TRBV21-1
J: TRBJ1-4
CDR3: CASAPEGGFEKLFF
DNA: TGTGCCAGCGCCCCGGAAGGCGGATTTGAAAAACTGTTTTTT

size: NA
D: NA
V: TRBV15
J: TRBJ1-2
CDR3: CATSGQNYGYTF
DNA: TGTGCCACCAGCGGACAGAACTATGGCTACACCTTC

size: NA
D: NA
V: TRBV2
J: TRBJ1-3
CDR3: CASSGGPGNTIYF
DNA: TGTGCCAGCAGTGGAGGGCCTGGAAACACCATATATTTT

size: NA
D: NA
V: TRBV5-1
J: TRBJ2-2
CDR3: CASSPQFTGELFF
DNA: TGCGCCAGCAGTCCTCAGTTCACCGGGGAGCTGTTTTTT

size: NA
D: NA
V: TRBV2
J: TRBJ1-6
CDR3: CASRSRQSNSPLHF
DNA: TGTGCCAGCAGAAGTCGACAGTCTAATTCACCCCTCCACTTT

size: NA
D: TRBD1
V: TRBV7-9
J: TRBJ2-3
CDR3: CASSFRDRVDTQYF
DNA: TGTGCCAGCAGCTTCCGGGACAGAGTTGATACGCAGTATTTT

size: NA
D: NA
V: TRBV6-4
J: TRBJ1-1
CDR3: CASSLRENTEAFF
DNA: TGTGCCAGCAGCCTGCGGGAAAACACTGAAGCTTTCTTT

size: NA
D: NA
V: TRBV29-1
J: TRBJ1-2
CDR3: CSGETANYGYTF
DNA: TGCAGCGGGGAGACAGCTAACTATGGCTACACCTTC

size: NA
D: NA
V: TRBV2
J: TRBJ1-4
CDR3: CASSDRGHEKLFF
DNA: TGTGCCAGCAGTGACAGGGGACATGAAAAACTGTTTTTT

size: NA
D: NA
V: TRBV6-5
J: TRBJ1-1
CDR3: CASSQGGNTEAFF
DNA: TGTGCCAGCAGCCAAGGGGGGAACACTGAAGCTTTCTTT

size: NA
D: TRBD1
V: TRBV6-5
J: TRBJ1-1
CDR3: CASGTGLNTEAFF
DNA: TGTGCCAGCGGGACAGGACTTAACACTGAAGCTTTCTTT

size: NA
D: NA
V: TRBV7-9
J: TRBJ2-2
CDR3: CASSSPVRGTPNTGELFF
DNA: TGTGCCAGCAGCTCCCCCGTTCGCGGGACCCCGAACACCGGGGAGCTGTTTTTT

size: NA
D: TRBD1
V: TRBV7-9
J: TRBJ1-6
CDR3: CASSSGQGNSPLHF
DNA: TGTGCCAGCAGCTCAGGACAGGGAAACTCACCCCTCCACTTT

size: NA
D: NA
V: TRBV6-6
J: TRBJ1-3
CDR3: CASSGGGSGNTIYF
DNA: TGTGCCAGCAGTGGCGGGGGTTCTGGAAACACCATATATTTT

size: NA
D: NA
V: TRBV9
J: TRBJ1-6
CDR3: CASSEPLRPLHF
DNA: TGTGCCAGCAGCGAGCCCCTCCGGCCCCTCCACTTT

size: NA
D: NA
V: TRBV4-2
J: TRBJ1-3
CDR3: CASSQETQRNTIYF
DNA: TGTGCCAGCAGCCAAGAGACACAGAGAAACACCATATATTTT

size: NA
D: NA
V: TRBV28
J: TRBJ2-3
CDR3: CASTLGRTPNTDTQYF
DNA: TGTGCCAGCACCCTAGGCCGGACTCCAAACACAGATACGCAGTATTTT

size: NA
D: NA
V: TRBV27
J: TRBJ1-2
CDR3: CASSSYLHSQNPYGYTF
DNA: TGTGCCAGCAGTTCCTACCTTCACAGCCAAAATCCCTATGGCTACACCTTC

size: NA
D: NA
V: TRBV5-8
J: TRBJ2-7
CDR3: CASSFGTHPAYEQYF
DNA: TGTGCCAGCAGCTTCGGGACCCACCCGGCCTACGAGCAGTACTTC

size: NA
D: NA
V: TRBV20-1
J: TRBJ2-3
CDR3: CSARRGDTQYF
DNA: TGCAGTGCCCGAAGGGGGGATACGCAGTATTTT

size: once
D: NA
V: TRBV2
J: TRBJ2-3
CDR3: CARAAQRGGEDTQYF
DNA: TGTGCCAGAGCGGCCCAAAGGGGAGGAGAGGATACGCAGTATTTT

size: NA
D: NA
V: TRBV5-1
J: TRBJ2-7
CDR3: CASSLDGVEQYF
DNA: TGCGCCAGCAGCTTGGATGGGGTCGAGCAGTACTTC

size: NA
D: NA
V: TRBV25-1
J: TRBJ2-1
CDR3: CASSDRTEDEQFF
DNA: TGTGCCAGCAGTGACCGGACTGAGGATGAGCAGTTCTTC

size: few
D: NA
V: TRBV30
J: TRBJ2-7
CDR3: CAWSWTNYEQYF
DNA: TGTGCCTGGAGTTGGACTAACTACGAGCAGTACTTC